This TCR beta chain was captured in a study of OX40 agonist ivuxolimab in advanced cancers. Background for the entire study: Ivuxolimab, which targeted the costimulatory receptor OX40 (CD134), was an agonistic, fully human IgG2 monoclonal antibody. Intravenous ivuxolimab was administered to patients every 2 weeks at six dose levels: 0.01, 0.1, 0.3, 1.5, 3 and 10 mg/kg. Among the roughly 52 dose-escalation patients, approximately 20 had hepatocellular carcinoma, roughly 15 melanoma, 9 renal cell carcinoma and 9 head and neck cancer. In the dose-escalation cohort, 75% to 90% of patients were male, and the mean age was around 65 years with a range of roughly 23 to 79. Patients were allowed to have had prior anti-PD-1, anti-PD-L1 or anti-CTLA-4 therapy, and approximately 40% of the dose-escalation patients had been treated with checkpoint inhibitors. Partial responses occurred in three dose-escalation patients: two with cutaneous melanoma and one with hepatocellular carcinoma. The point of sequencing TCRbeta in the periphery was to test whether ivuxolimab changed TCR sequence diversity and drove clonal T-cell expansion. The paper covers the monotherapy dose-escalation part of the phase I ivuxolimab trial, which included N = 52 patients. Results the study describes overall, beyond this receptor: At doses of 0.1 to 3.0 mg/kg, clonal expansion of both CD4+ and CD8+ blood T cells was observed from baseline to week 6. Low levels of normalized T-cell clonal expansion were also shown by some nonresponding patients. The antigen specificity of the clonally expanded peripheral T cells was not determined. After ivuxolimab, expanded clones were on average more numerous among CD8+ T cells than among CD4+ T cells. In the 0.1-3.0 mg/kg groups, partial responders had among the lowest normalized peripheral clonal expansion, particularly in CD8+ T cells.

The CDR3 covers 15 residues, taking in both the cysteine and the phenylalanine. The retained sequence is limited to the CDR3, 45 bases, with the frame set at the first base. CDR1 and CDR2, looked up from the germline V gene (reference sequence), are SGHNT and YYREEE. V gives up 4 bases and J gives up 1 base, and the segment between their germline ends measures 13 bases. The trial excluded patients who had a history of autoimmune disease or were on systemic immunosuppression. Peripheral blood for TCR sequencing was collected from all dose cohorts at baseline, on cycle 4 day 1, and on cycle 7 day 1. The samples were drawn from a first-in-human, open-label, multicenter phase I dose-escalation trial of ivuxolimab. Adults with locally advanced or metastatic melanoma, renal cell carcinoma, hepatocellular carcinoma or head and neck squamous cell carcinoma were enrolled in the trial. Before TCR sequencing, CD4+ T cells and CD8+ T cells from peripheral blood were sorted into separate populations.

Worth noting for this clone: Its antigen specificity is not known. The input lacks base qualities; no much larger clone sits a single base away.

Genomic DNA was extracted from sorted cells for sequencing of the TCRbeta CDR3 region. TCRbeta CDR3 regions were sequenced using the immunoSEQ Assay. TCRdb's version of the immuneACCESS table is confined to in-frame rearrangements and falls short of the full clone set. An unresolved V gene accounts for under half of the shortfall where checked; the remainder is of unknown origin. The sample contains 20,000 or so clones, around four fifths of them found a single time. The biggest ten clones account for roughly 30% of the sample. The chain is encoded by TRBV5-4 joined to TRBJ2-3; the D gene is not confidently resolved. The sample in question was CD4+ or CD8+ T cells sorted from blood, obtained in a trial of the OX40 agonist ivuxolimab. This TCR derives from an adult with an advanced solid tumor such as melanoma, head and neck, liver or kidney cancer. The nucleotide sequence reads as follows: TGTGCCAGCAGCCTATACCCTAGGCGCACAGATACGCAGTATTTT. It codes for CASSLYPRRTDTQYF.